This TCR beta chain was identified during a study of T cell repertoires in cytomegalovirus infection. About the study: Alongside well-studied HLA-B-restricted CMV epitopes, recently identified HLA-C-restricted CMV epitopes were also used. Public TCR beta signatures marked donors with CMV infection and the matching HLA. The study, taken as a whole, reports: CMV carriers with the relevant HLA were identified by cumulative public TCR beta family frequency. It was HLA-C-restricted CMV-specific TCR beta clonotypes that dominated the response ex vivo.

Details on this clonotype: Its matching antigen is unknown.

Losses at the gene ends were 1 base for V and 3 bases for J; bases not matched to a gene: 2. This CDR3 has 14 amino acids. Germline V gene data show CDR1 as DFQATT and CDR2 as SNEGSKA (reference sequence). TCRdb recomputed calls from the reads with MiXCR, one row per CDR3 protein. The sample contains some 940,000 distinct CDR3 sequences, roughly 30% of which appear only once. The specimen comprised cultured CD8+ T cells from PBMCs, sampled from culture after CMV antigen stimulation. The chain combines TRBV20-1 with TRBJ2-7; 11 nucleotides align to TRBD2. The sequence was obtained from a human donor in good health (CMV status not recorded). Some clones in this sample may be carry-over from other donors' samples. Written as DNA, the CDR3 is TGCAGTGCTAGAGCGACTAGCGGGGACTACGAGCAGTACGTC. Translating gives CSARATSGDYEQYV.